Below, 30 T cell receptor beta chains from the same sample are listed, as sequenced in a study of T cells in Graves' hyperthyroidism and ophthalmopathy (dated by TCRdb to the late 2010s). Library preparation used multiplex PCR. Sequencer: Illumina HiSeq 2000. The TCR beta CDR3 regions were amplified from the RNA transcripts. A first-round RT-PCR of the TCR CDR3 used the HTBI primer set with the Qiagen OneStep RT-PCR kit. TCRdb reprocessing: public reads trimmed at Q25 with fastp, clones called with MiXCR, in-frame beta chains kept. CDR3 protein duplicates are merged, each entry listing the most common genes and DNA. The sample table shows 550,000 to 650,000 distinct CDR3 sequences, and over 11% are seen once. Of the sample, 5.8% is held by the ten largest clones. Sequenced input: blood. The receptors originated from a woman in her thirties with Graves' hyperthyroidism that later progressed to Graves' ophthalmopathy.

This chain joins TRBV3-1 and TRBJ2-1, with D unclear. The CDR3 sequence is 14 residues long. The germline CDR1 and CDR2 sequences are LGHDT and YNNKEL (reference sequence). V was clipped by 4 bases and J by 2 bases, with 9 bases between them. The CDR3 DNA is TGTGCCAGCAGCCGCCGGGCTCCCTACAATGAGCAGTTCTTC. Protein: CASSRRAPYNEQFF.

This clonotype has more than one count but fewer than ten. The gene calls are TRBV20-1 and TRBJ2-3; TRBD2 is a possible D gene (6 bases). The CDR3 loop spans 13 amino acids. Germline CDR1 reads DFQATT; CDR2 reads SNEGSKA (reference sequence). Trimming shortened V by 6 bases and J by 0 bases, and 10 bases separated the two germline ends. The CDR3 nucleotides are TGCAGTGCAGTCCGGGGGAGCACAGATACGCAGTATTTT. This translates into CSAVRGSTDTQYF.

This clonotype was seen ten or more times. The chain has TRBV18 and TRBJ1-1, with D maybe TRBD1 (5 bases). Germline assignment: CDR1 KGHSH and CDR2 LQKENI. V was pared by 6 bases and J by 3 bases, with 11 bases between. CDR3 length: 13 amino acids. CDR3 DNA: TGTGCCAGCTCGACGGGACGGGACACTGAAGCTTTCTTT. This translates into CASSTGRDTEAFF.

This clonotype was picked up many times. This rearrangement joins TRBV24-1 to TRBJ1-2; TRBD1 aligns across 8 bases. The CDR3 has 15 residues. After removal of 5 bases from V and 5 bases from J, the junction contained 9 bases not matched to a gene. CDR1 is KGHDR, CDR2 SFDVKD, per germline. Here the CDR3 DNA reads TGTGCCACCAGTGCCGAGGACAGGGATGGGTATGGCTACACCTTC. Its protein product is CATSAEDRDGYGYTF.

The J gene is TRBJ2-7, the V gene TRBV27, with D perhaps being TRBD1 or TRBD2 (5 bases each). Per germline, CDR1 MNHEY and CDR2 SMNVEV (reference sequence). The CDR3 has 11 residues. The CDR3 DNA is TGTCTAGCAGGGTCGACCCACGAGCAGTACTTC. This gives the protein CLAGSTHEQYF.

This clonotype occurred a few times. The chain's CDR3 is CASSIMGGGNADTQYF. The CDR3 DNA follows: TGTGCCAGTAGTATTATGGGGGGAGGCAATGCAGATACGCAGTATTTT. V usage is TRBV19 and J usage is TRBJ2-3; a possible D gene is TRBD2 (6 bases). From germline, CDR1 is LNHDA and CDR2 SQIVND (reference sequence). CDR3 length equals 16 residues. The germline V and J ends were trimmed by 3 bases and 4 bases, with 17 bases remaining between them.

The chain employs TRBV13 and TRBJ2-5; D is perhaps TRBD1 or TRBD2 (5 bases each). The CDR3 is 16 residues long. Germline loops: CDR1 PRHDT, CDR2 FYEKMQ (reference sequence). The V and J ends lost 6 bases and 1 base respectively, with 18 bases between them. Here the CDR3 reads CASSRGFPGPQETQYF. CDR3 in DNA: TGTGCCAGCAGTCGGGGATTTCCGGGGCCCCAAGAGACCCAGTACTTC.

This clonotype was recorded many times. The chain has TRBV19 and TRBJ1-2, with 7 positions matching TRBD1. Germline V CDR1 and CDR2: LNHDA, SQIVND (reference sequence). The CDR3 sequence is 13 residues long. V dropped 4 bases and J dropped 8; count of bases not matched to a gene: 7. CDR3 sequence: CASSTTGEGGYTF. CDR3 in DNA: TGTGCCAGTAGTACTACAGGGGAGGGCGGCTACACCTTC.

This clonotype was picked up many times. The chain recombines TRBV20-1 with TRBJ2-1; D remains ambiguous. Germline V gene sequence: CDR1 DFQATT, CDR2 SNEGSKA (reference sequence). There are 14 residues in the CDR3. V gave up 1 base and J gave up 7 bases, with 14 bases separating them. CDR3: CSARGGVGMNEQFF. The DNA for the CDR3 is TGCAGTGCTAGAGGGGGTGTGGGAATGAATGAGCAGTTCTTC.

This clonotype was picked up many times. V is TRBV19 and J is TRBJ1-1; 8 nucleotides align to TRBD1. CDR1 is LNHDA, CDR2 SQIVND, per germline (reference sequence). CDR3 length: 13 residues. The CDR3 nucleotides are TGTGTCCTCGGCAGGGGGCCGGACACTGAAGCTTTCTTT. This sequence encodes CVLGRGPDTEAFF. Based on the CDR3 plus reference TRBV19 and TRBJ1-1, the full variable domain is DGGITQSPKYLFRKEGQNVTLSCEQNLNHDAMYWYRQDPGQGLRLIYYSQIVNDFQKGDIAEGYSVSREKKESFPLTVTSAQKNPTAFYLCVLGRGPDTEAFFGQGTRLTVV.

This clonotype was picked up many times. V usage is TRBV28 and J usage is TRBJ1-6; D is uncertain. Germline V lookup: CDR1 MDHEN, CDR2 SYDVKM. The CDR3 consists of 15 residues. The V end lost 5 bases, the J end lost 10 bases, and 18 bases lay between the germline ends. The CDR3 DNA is TGTGCCAGCAGTCCCCGGACCGGCGGGAGGTCACCCCTCCACTTT. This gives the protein CASSPRTGGRSPLHF.

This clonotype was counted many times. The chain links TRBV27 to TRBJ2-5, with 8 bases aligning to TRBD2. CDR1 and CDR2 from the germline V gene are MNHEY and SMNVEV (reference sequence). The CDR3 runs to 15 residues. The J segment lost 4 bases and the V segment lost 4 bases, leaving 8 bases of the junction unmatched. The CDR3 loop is CASSSPGLGAETQYF. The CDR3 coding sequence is TGTGCCAGCAGTTCTCCGGGACTAGGGGCAGAGACCCAGTACTTC.

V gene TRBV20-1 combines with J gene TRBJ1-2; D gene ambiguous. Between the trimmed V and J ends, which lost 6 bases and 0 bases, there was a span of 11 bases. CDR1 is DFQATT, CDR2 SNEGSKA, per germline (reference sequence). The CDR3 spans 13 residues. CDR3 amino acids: CSAWAGTNYGYTF. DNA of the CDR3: TGCAGTGCATGGGCCGGGACTAACTATGGCTACACCTTC.

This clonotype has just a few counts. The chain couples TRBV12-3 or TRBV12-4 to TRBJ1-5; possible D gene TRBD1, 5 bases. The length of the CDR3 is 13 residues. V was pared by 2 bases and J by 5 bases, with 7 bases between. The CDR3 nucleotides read TGTGCCAGCAGTTTACAGGGCTATCAGCCCCAGCATTTT. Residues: CASSLQGYQPQHF.

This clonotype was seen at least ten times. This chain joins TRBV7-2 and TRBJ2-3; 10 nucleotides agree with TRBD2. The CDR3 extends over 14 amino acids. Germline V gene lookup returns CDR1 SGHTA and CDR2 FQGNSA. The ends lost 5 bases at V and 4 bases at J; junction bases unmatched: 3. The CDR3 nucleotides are TGTGCCAGCAGCCGTAGCGGGAGGTCAGATACGCAGTATTTT. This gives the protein CASSRSGRSDTQYF.

The CDR3 sequence is CASSHGPQGAGTEAFF. As DNA, the CDR3 is TGTGCCAGCAGCCACGGGCCACAGGGGGCAGGCACTGAAGCTTTCTTT. The J gene is TRBJ1-1, the V gene TRBV4-2; 9 nucleotides align to TRBD1. Germline V gene data show CDR1 as LGHNA and CDR2 as YNFKEQ. Trimming at V came to 3 bases and at J to 4 bases, leaving 9 bases not matched to a gene. This CDR3 is built from 16 residues.

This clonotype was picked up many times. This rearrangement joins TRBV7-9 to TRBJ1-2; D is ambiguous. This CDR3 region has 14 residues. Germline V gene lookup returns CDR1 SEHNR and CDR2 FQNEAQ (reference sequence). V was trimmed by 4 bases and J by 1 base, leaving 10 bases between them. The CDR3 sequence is CASSSSGVNYGYTF. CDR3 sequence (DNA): TGTGCCAGCAGCTCAAGCGGCGTTAACTATGGCTACACCTTC.

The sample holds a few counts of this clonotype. CDR3 amino acids: CASSPSWGQPQHF. CDR3 nucleotides: TGTGCCAGCAGTCCATCATGGGGGCAGCCCCAGCATTTT. This chain connects TRBV6-1 to TRBJ1-5, with a weak D call TRBD1 (5 bases). Germline assignment: CDR1 MNHNS and CDR2 SASEGT. The length of the CDR3 is 13 residues. V dropped 5 bases and J dropped 7 bases, with 12 bases sitting between them.

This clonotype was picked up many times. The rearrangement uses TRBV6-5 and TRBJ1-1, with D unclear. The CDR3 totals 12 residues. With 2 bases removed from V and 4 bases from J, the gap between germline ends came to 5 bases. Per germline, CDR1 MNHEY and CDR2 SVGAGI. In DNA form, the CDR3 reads TGTGCCAGCAGTTACGGTACCACTGAAGCTTTCTTT. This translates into CASSYGTTEAFF.

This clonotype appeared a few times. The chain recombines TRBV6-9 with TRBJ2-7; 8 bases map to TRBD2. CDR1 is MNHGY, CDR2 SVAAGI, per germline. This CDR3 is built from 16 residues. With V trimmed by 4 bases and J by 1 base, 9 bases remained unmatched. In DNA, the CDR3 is TGTGCCAGCAGTTTTACGAGCGGGGGTGGATCCTACGAGCAGTACTTC. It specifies CASSFTSGGGSYEQYF.

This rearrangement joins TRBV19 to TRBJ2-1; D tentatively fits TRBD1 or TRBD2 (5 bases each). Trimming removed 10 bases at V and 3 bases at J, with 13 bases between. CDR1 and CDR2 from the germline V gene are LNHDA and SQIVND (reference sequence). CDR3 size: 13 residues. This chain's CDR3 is CATRDGVYNEQFF. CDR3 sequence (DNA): TGTGCCACCAGGGACGGGGTCTACAATGAGCAGTTCTTC. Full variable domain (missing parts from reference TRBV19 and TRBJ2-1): DGGITQSPKYLFRKEGQNVTLSCEQNLNHDAMYWYRQDPGQGLRLIYYSQIVNDFQKGDIAEGYSVSREKKESFPLTVTSAQKNPTAFYLCATRDGVYNEQFFGPGTRLTVL.

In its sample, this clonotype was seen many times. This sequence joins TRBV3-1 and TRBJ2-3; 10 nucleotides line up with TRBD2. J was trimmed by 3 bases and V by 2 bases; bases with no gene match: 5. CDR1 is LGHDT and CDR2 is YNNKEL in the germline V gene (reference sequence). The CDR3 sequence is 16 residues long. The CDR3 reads CASSQRASGSTDTQYF. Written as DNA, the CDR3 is TGTGCCAGCAGCCAAAGGGCTAGCGGGAGTACAGATACGCAGTATTTT.

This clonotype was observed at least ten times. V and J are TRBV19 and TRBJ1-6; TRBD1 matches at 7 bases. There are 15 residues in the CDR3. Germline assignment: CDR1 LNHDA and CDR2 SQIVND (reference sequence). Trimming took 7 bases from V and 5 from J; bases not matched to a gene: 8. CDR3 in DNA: TGTGCCAGTAAAAGGGACAGTATTGATAATTCACCCCTCCACTTT. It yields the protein CASKRDSIDNSPLHF.

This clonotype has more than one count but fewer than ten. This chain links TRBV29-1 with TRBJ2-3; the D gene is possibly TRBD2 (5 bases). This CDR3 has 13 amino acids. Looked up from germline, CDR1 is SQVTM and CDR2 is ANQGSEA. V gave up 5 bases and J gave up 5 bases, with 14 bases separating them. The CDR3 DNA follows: TGCAGCGTTCAGAGAGGGTGGCAAGATACGCAGTATTTT. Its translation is CSVQRGWQDTQYF.

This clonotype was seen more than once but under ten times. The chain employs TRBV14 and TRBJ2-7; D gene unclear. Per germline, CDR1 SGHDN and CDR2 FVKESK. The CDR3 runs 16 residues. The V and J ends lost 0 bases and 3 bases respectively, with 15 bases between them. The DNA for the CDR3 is TGTGCCAGCAGCCAAGATTTTAGGGTGGGTCACTACGAGCAGTACTTC. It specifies CASSQDFRVGHYEQYF.

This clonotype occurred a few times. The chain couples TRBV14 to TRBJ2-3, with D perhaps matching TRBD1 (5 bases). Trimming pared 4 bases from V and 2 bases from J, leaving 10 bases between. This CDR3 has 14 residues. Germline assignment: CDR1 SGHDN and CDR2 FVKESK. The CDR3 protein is CASSPWTPTDTQYF. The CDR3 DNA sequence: TGTGCCAGCAGCCCTTGGACACCCACAGATACGCAGTATTTT.

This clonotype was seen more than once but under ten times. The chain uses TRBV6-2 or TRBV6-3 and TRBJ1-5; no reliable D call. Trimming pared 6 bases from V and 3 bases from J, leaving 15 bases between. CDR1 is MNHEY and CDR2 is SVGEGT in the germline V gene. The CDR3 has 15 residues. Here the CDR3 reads CASRREGGFNQPQHF. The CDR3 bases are TGTGCCAGCAGGAGGGAGGGCGGATTCAATCAGCCCCAGCATTTT.

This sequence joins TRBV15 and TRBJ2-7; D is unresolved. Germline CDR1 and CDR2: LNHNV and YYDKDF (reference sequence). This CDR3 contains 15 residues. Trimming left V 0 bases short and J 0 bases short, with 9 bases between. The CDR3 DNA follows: TGTGCCACCAGCAGAGATACGATTAGCTCCTACGAGCAGTACTTC. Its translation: CATSRDTISSYEQYF. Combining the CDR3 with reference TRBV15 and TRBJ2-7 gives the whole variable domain DAMVIQNPRYQVTQFGKPVTLSCSQTLNHNVMYWYQQKSSQAPKLLFHYYDKDFNNEADTPDNFQSRRPNTSFCFLDIRSPGLGDTAMYLCATSRDTISSYEQYFGPGTRLTVT.

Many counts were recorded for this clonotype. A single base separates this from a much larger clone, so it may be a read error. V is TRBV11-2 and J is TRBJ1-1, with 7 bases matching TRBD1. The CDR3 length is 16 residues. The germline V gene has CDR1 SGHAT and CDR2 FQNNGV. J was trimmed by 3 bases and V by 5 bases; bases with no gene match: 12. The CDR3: CASSPPTGSRYTEAFF. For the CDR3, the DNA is TGTGCCAGCAGCCCTCCGACAGGGAGTAGGTACACTGAAGCTTTCTTT.

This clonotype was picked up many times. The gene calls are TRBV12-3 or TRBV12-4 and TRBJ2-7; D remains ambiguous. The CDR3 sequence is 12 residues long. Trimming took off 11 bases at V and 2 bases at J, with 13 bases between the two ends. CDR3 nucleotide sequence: TGTGCCTCTCGCGGCTTCACCTACGAGCAGTACTTC. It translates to CASRGFTYEQYF.